Each of the 20 T cell receptor beta chains below was sequenced from the same sample in a study of radiation and T cells in renal cell carcinoma. Described time point: baseline pretreatment blood. Documented treatment: 15 Gy SBRT to primary tumor, nephrectomy 4 weeks later. TCRdb's copy holds only in-frame clones and misses some; the assay was immunoSEQ multiplex PCR. Of 120,000 to 150,000 clones listed, around 89% are singletons. Sequences were derived from blood, sampled from a patient whose treatment included radiotherapy and nephrectomy. These receptors all come from a woman in her sixties or seventies with renal cell carcinoma.

The V and J genes are TRBV30 and TRBJ1-6; no reliable D call. The CDR3 totals 13 residues. V lost 1 base and J lost 4, with 5 bases in between. The germline gives CDR1 GTSNPN, CDR2 SVGIG (reference sequence). CDR3 sequence reads: CAWSGLYNSPLHF. The DNA for the CDR3 is TGTGCCTGGAGTGGACTTTATAATTCACCCCTCCACTTT. The full variable domain, its missing parts supplied by reference TRBV30 and TRBJ1-6, is SQTIHQWPATLVQPVGSPLSLECTVEGTSNPNLYWYRQAAGRGLQLLFYSVGIGQISSEVPQNLSASRPQDRQFILSSKKLLLSDSGFYLCAWSGLYNSPLHFGNGTRLTVT.

The chain carries TRBV6-4 and TRBJ2-3, with 8 nucleotides matching TRBD2. In germline, CDR1 is MRHNA, CDR2 SNTAGT. Trimming took 3 bases from V and 1 from J; bases not matched to a gene: 3. The CDR3 extends over 15 amino acids. This chain's CDR3 is CASSESGGRTDTQYF. The CDR3 DNA sequence: TGTGCCAGCAGTGAGTCGGGGGGGCGCACAGATACGCAGTATTTT.

The gene calls are TRBV29-1 and TRBJ2-3; D is ambiguous. V lost 2 bases, J lost 2 bases, and 11 bases lay in between. Germline-derived CDR1 and CDR2 are SQVTM and ANQGSEA. The CDR3 contains 14 residues. The CDR3 region is CSVERLKVTDTQYF. In DNA, the CDR3 is TGCAGCGTTGAAAGACTTAAAGTCACAGATACGCAGTATTTT.

The J gene is TRBJ1-2, the V gene TRBV9; the D gene is possibly TRBD1 (5 bases). This CDR3 is built from 14 residues. CDR1 and CDR2 (germline): SGDLS, YYNGEE. With 3 bases removed from V and 8 bases from J, the gap between germline ends came to 17 bases. Here the CDR3 DNA reads TGTGCCAGCAGCGCTGGGGACGGACGAAAGGGCTACACCTTC. Its translation: CASSAGDGRKGYTF.

The V call is TRBV6-1, the J call TRBJ1-5; the D gene is possibly TRBD1 (6 bases). V was cut by 4 bases and J by 0 bases, with 10 bases left in between. Germline V gene lookup returns CDR1 MNHNS and CDR2 SASEGT. The CDR3 runs 15 residues. The CDR3 coding sequence is TGTGCCAGCAGTGGGACAGCCTATAGCAATCAGCCCCAGCATTTT. Translation gives CASSGTAYSNQPQHF.

The chain recombines TRBV13 with TRBJ2-5; weak D call: TRBD2 (6 bases). This CDR3 spans 17 amino acids. Between the trimmed V and J ends, which lost 2 bases and 1 base, there was a span of 17 bases. The germline CDR1 and CDR2 sequences are PRHDT and FYEKMQ (reference sequence). Here the CDR3 DNA reads TGTGCCAGCAGCTTATCCCCCGGGGGATACGGCCAAGAGACCCAGTACTTC. Its translation is CASSLSPGGYGQETQYF.

The chain joins TRBV28 to TRBJ2-7; TRBD1 agrees at 10 bases. V shed 6 bases and J 2 bases; nucleotides not matched to a gene: 4. The CDR3 contains 14 residues. Germline CDR1 MDHEN, CDR2 SYDVKM. The CDR3 DNA follows: TGTGCCAGCAGATGGGACAGGGGCGCCTACGAGCAGTACTTC. This codes for CASRWDRGAYEQYF. The variable domain in full, completed from reference TRBV28 and TRBJ2-7, reads DVKVTQSSRYLVKRTGEKVFLECVQDMDHENMFWYRQDPGLGLRLIYFSYDVKMKEKGDIPEGYSVSREKKERFSLILESASTNQTSMYLCASRWDRGAYEQYFGPGTRLTVT.

The gene calls are TRBV9 and TRBJ2-2, with 8 bases lining up with TRBD1. V dropped 3 bases and J dropped 0; count of bases not matched to a gene: 4. Germline values: CDR1 SGDLS, CDR2 YYNGEE. The CDR3 is made up of 16 amino acids. The CDR3 nucleotides read TGTGCCAGCAGCGCCCGACAGGGGCCGAACACCGGGGAGCTGTTTTTT. This encodes CASSARQGPNTGELFF.

The gene calls are TRBV4-2 and TRBJ2-3; D is undetermined. This CDR3 region has 15 residues. V gave up 0 bases and J gave up 4 bases, with 11 bases separating them. Germline CDR1 reads LGHNA; CDR2 reads YNFKEQ. CDR3 bases: TGTGCCAGCAGCCAAGATAAGGTAGCATCAGATACGCAGTATTTT. This gives the protein CASSQDKVASDTQYF.

The chain combines TRBV2 with TRBJ2-7; no clear D gene. This CDR3 has 13 residues. Per germline, CDR1 SNHLY and CDR2 FYNNEI. V was pared by 3 bases and J by 4 bases, with 10 bases between. The DNA for the CDR3 is TGTGCCAGCAGTGACTCTGGGTGGTACGAGCAGTACTTC. Translation gives CASSDSGWYEQYF.

J is TRBJ1-4 and V is TRBV6-5; TRBD1 matches 10 bases. Germline V gives CDR1 MNHEY, CDR2 SVGAGI. The CDR3 is made up of 15 amino acids. V shed 6 bases and J 8 bases; nucleotides not matched to a gene: 9. The CDR3 spells CASSLDRGPWEKLFF. The CDR3 coding sequence is TGTGCCAGCAGCCTTGACAGGGGGCCTTGGGAAAAACTGTTTTTT.

The chain recombines TRBV7-2 with TRBJ2-5; weak D call: TRBD2 (7 bases). Trimming cost V 8 bases and J 9 bases, with 22 bases left between them. Looked up from germline, CDR1 is SGHTA and CDR2 is FQGNSA. CDR3 length: 14 amino acids. The DNA for the CDR3 is TGTGCCAGCGCGAGGGGGGGCCCTCCGAGGGCCCAGTACTTC. It yields the protein CASARGGPPRAQYF.

The chain couples TRBV6-6 to TRBJ2-2; TRBD2 might be the D (6 bases). V lost 2 bases to trimming and J lost 8 bases, with 12 bases between them. The CDR3 is 14 amino acids. The germline V gene has CDR1 MNHNY and CDR2 SVGAGI (reference sequence). The CDR3 DNA follows: TGTGCCAGCAGTTACCGATCTGGGACTGGGGAGCTGTTTTTT. Protein product: CASSYRSGTGELFF.

The chain couples TRBV7-8 to TRBJ2-5, with a weak D call TRBD2 (5 bases). Deletions cut 6 bases from V and 2 bases from J, with 10 bases between. The CDR3 runs 13 residues. Germline V gives CDR1 SGHVS, CDR2 FQNEAQ. CDR3 coding DNA: TGTGCCAGCAGACACACGGGGCAAGAGACCCAGTACTTC. Its protein is CASRHTGQETQYF.

The J gene is TRBJ1-5, the V gene TRBV7-9; a possible D gene is TRBD1 (6 bases). V lost 1 base and J 1 base, leaving 8 bases between the germline ends. This CDR3 has 15 amino acids. Per germline, CDR1 SEHNR and CDR2 FQNEAQ (reference sequence). The CDR3 here is CASSLGTGSNQPQHF. The CDR3 DNA sequence: TGTGCCAGCAGCTTAGGTACAGGGAGCAATCAGCCCCAGCATTTT.

The chain combines TRBV20-1 with TRBJ1-1, with D hard to call. Germline CDR1 is DFQATT and CDR2 is SNEGSKA (reference sequence). Trimming left V 2 bases short and J 4 bases short, with 5 bases between. The CDR3 loop spans 11 amino acids. This CDR3 reads CSARWGTEAFF. CDR3 DNA sequence: TGCAGTGCTAGATGGGGCACTGAAGCTTTCTTT.

As DNA, the CDR3 is TGTGCCTGGAGGGCTACAGGGGTGTTGGGCAATCAGCCCCAGCATTTT. Protein: CAWRATGVLGNQPQHF. J is TRBJ1-5 and V is TRBV30; TRBD1 matches 7 bases. Trimming took 3 bases from V and 2 from J; bases not matched to a gene: 10. From germline, CDR1 is GTSNPN and CDR2 SVGIG (reference sequence). The CDR3 runs 16 residues.

This clone was counted a single time. The chain couples TRBV25-1 to TRBJ1-6; possibly TRBD1 for D (6 bases). Germline CDR1 reads MGHDK; CDR2 reads SYGVNS. V dropped 8 bases and J dropped 4 bases, with 9 bases sitting between them. The CDR3 runs to 13 residues. CDR3 sequence reads: CASLDRYNSPLHF. CDR3 sequence (DNA): TGTGCCAGCCTGGACAGATATAATTCACCCCTCCACTTT.

This chain links TRBV27 with TRBJ2-2, with 7 bases lining up with TRBD1. The CDR3 totals 18 residues. Unmatched junction bases numbered 11, after V lost 4 bases and J lost 0 bases. Germline CDR1 is MNHEY and CDR2 is SMNVEV (reference sequence). This chain's CDR3 is CASSSPRTGDTNTGELFF. CDR3 DNA: TGTGCCAGCAGTTCCCCTCGGACAGGCGATACGAACACCGGGGAGCTGTTTTTT.

The V call is TRBV13, the J call TRBJ1-2; D might be TRBD1 (5 bases). CDR1 is PRHDT, CDR2 FYEKMQ, per germline (reference sequence). The CDR3 is made up of 14 amino acids. Trimming stripped 2 bases from V and 5 bases from J, with 12 bases between. The chain's CDR3 is CASSLRRGGYGYTF. For the CDR3, the DNA is TGTGCCAGCAGCTTAAGGAGGGGTGGATATGGCTACACCTTC.